A single sample is the source of the 21 T cell receptor beta chains below, sequenced in a study of blood T cells in healthy people across ages (dated by TCRdb to the mid-2010s). The method was 5' RACE. Instrument on record: Illumina HiSeq 2500. A second PCR of about 6 to 11 cycles was performed with a sample-barcoded 5' primer and a J-beta primer mix. Clones were called with MiXCR by TCRdb after fastp trimmed the public reads at Q25, and only in-frame beta chains were retained. Rows with a matching CDR3 protein are joined into one entry that keeps the most common DNA and genes. The sample table holds fewer than 600,000 distinct CDR3 sequences, of which over 25% were seen once. In total, the top ten clones hold 3% to 4.5% of the sample. These sequences were also reported in another study, on T cells of mothers and their children.

The material sequenced was blood. These receptors all come from a boy between 2 and 10 years old in good health.

The chain has TRBV7-9 and TRBJ2-1; D is unclear. Germline V gives CDR1 SEHNR, CDR2 FQNEAQ (reference sequence). The CDR3 is 16 residues long. Trimming removed 1 base at V and 2 bases at J, with 12 bases between. CDR3 amino acids: CASSLVVELTYNEQFF. The CDR3 DNA follows: TGTGCCAGCAGCTTAGTGGTAGAACTTACCTACAATGAGCAGTTCTTC.

This chain joins TRBV20-1 and TRBJ2-5; D not certain. In germline, CDR1 is DFQATT, CDR2 SNEGSKA (reference sequence). The CDR3 extends over 14 amino acids. V lost 7 bases, J lost 0 bases, and 15 bases lay in between. Written as DNA, the CDR3 is TGCAGTGTAGACCGGGCCCAGTACCAAGAGACCCAGTACTTC. Its translation is CSVDRAQYQETQYF.

J is TRBJ1-4 and V is TRBV11-2; D call uncertain. The CDR3 covers 15 residues. The germline V gene encodes CDR1 SGHAT and CDR2 FQNNGV. Trimming removed 5 bases from V and 3 bases from J, with 13 bases in between. The CDR3 bases are TGTGCCAGCAGCCCGGACCGGCGGGCTAATGAAAAACTGTTTTTT. Translation gives CASSPDRRANEKLFF.

This clonotype was counted a few times. V usage is TRBV21-1 and J usage is TRBJ2-6; TRBD2 is the table's D call and was not checked against the DNA. TRBV21-1 corresponds to a pseudogene. The CDR3 runs 17 residues. The CDR3 sequence is CASSLWEGSSGANVLTF. The CDR3 nucleotides are TGTGCCAGCAGCTTATGGGAGGGGAGCTCTGGGGCCAACGTCCTGACTTTC.

This rearrangement joins TRBV7-9 to TRBJ2-7; tentatively, D is TRBD1 or TRBD2 (5 bases each). Germline CDR1 and CDR2: SEHNR and FQNEAQ (reference sequence). Trimming removed 1 base from V and 2 bases from J, with 9 bases in between. The CDR3 has 14 residues. Here the CDR3 DNA reads TGTGCCAGCAGCTTAGACGGGGCAGCCTACGAGCAGTACTTC. Protein sequence: CASSLDGAAYEQYF.

V is TRBV5-1 and J is TRBJ2-3; D not certain. Trimming stripped 0 bases from V and 5 bases from J, with 13 bases between. The CDR3 is 15 residues long. The germline V gene has CDR1 SGHRS and CDR2 YFSETQ. The CDR3, as DNA: TGCGCCAGCAGCTTGGTCTGGGTAGAGGAAGATACGCAGTATTTT. Translation: CASSLVWVEEDTQYF.

This clonotype came up a few times. V usage is TRBV7-2 and J usage is TRBJ1-4; the D gene is possibly TRBD1 (6 bases). CDR1 and CDR2 (germline): SGHTA, FQGNSA. The V gene lost 6 bases and the J gene lost 5 bases, with 13 bases spanning the gap. The CDR3 extends over 14 amino acids. In DNA, the CDR3 is TGTGCCAGCAGAACGAGAGGGGGGAATGAAAAACTGTTTTTT. Amino acids: CASRTRGGNEKLFF.

This sequence joins TRBV6-5 and TRBJ1-1, with D uncertain. The germline gives CDR1 MNHEY, CDR2 SVGAGI. V was cut by 4 bases and J by 2 bases, with 17 bases left in between. The CDR3 spans 16 residues. As DNA, the CDR3 is TGTGCCAGCAGTTGGGCCCCGTGGGTGCTCAACACTGAAGCTTTCTTT. Its protein product is CASSWAPWVLNTEAFF.

This clonotype was seen a few times. The genes are TRBV12-3 or TRBV12-4 and TRBJ2-3; TRBD2 matches 9 bases. There are 16 residues in the CDR3. V shed 6 bases and J 4 bases; nucleotides not matched to a gene: 11. Here the CDR3 DNA reads TGTGCCAGCAGACCTAATAGCGGGAGTGTGGCAGATACGCAGTATTTT. This gives the protein CASRPNSGSVADTQYF.

This clonotype has just a few counts. The rearrangement joins TRBV7-9 to TRBJ2-1; TRBD1 matches at 8 bases. Trimming took 5 bases from V and 2 from J; bases not matched to a gene: 11. Per germline, CDR1 SEHNR and CDR2 FQNEAQ (reference sequence). The CDR3 has 17 residues. The CDR3 is CASSQNPTGVPYNEQFF. As DNA, the CDR3 is TGTGCCAGCAGCCAGAACCCGACAGGGGTGCCCTACAATGAGCAGTTCTTC.

The chain has TRBV29-1 and TRBJ2-5; tentatively, D is TRBD1 or TRBD2 (5 bases each). The J call is uncertain, as TRBJ2-7 better fits the DNA end. Germline CDR1 reads SQVTM; CDR2 reads ANQGSEA. This CDR3 comprises 15 residues. The CDR3 here is CSAHGRGPHYYEQYF. CDR3 sequence (DNA): TGCAGCGCCCACGGTCGGGGCCCCCACTACTACGAGCAGTACTTC.

V usage is TRBV7-2 and J usage is TRBJ2-1, with D perhaps assigned TRBD1 or TRBD2 (6 bases each). Trimming pared 3 bases from V and 5 bases from J, leaving 14 bases between. CDR1 is SGHTA, CDR2 FQGNSA, per germline. The CDR3 consists of 15 residues. DNA for the CDR3: TGTGCCAGCAGCTTCGTGGGGGGCGAACACAATGAGCAGTTCTTC. It specifies CASSFVGGEHNEQFF.

This chain uses TRBV6-5 with TRBJ2-1; a weak D match, TRBD1 (5 bases). Germline V CDR1 and CDR2: MNHEY, SVGAGI. CDR3 length: 14 residues. Between the trimmed V and J ends, which lost 2 bases and 4 bases, there was a span of 9 bases. CDR3 residues: CASSYAPGYNEQFF. The CDR3 region has the DNA TGTGCCAGCAGTTACGCCCCAGGGTACAATGAGCAGTTCTTC.

This clonotype showed up just a few times. The chain combines TRBV18 with TRBJ1-4, with D perhaps matching TRBD1 (5 bases). Trimming cost V 4 bases and J 3 bases, with 9 bases left between them. Per the germline V gene, CDR1 is KGHSH and CDR2 is LQKENI. This CDR3 region has 14 residues. CDR3 sequence: CASSQGSPNEKLFF. For the CDR3, the DNA is TGTGCCAGCTCACAGGGGAGTCCTAATGAAAAACTGTTTTTT.

In this sample, this clonotype turned up a few times. One junction end disagrees with the germline gene, perhaps due to a read error. The CDR3 loop is CASRRTTNEKLFF. Here the CDR3 DNA reads TGTGCCAGCAGGCGAACAACCAATGAAAAACTGTTTTTT. The chain uses TRBV6-1 and TRBJ1-4; D call uncertain. There are 13 residues in the CDR3. Germline V CDR1 and CDR2: MNHNS, SASEGT.

The J gene is TRBJ2-7, the V gene TRBV7-3; 7 bases agree with TRBD1. The J call may not be correct, given that the DNA end is closer to TRBJ2-1. Germline loops: CDR1 SGHTA, CDR2 FQGTGA. The CDR3 spans 15 residues. The CDR3 DNA reads as TGTGCCAGCAGCTTAAACAGGGGTCTGGGGAATGAGCAGTTCTTC. It encodes CASSLNRGLGNEQFF.

The V and J genes are TRBV11-2 and TRBJ2-7; either TRBD1 or TRBD2 may supply D (5 bases each). The germline V gene encodes CDR1 SGHAT and CDR2 FQNNGV. The CDR3 runs 15 residues. V lost 6 bases, J lost 0 bases, and 15 bases lay in between. CDR3 loop: CASSSLRDHSYEQYF. DNA of the CDR3: TGTGCCAGCAGTTCACTCCGGGACCACTCCTACGAGCAGTACTTC.

The rearrangement uses TRBV6-5 and TRBJ2-5, with D unclear. Per the germline V gene, CDR1 is MNHEY and CDR2 is SVGAGI. The germline V and J ends were trimmed by 6 bases and 7 bases, with 9 bases remaining between them. There are 11 residues in the CDR3. CDR3 bases: TGTGCCAGCAGCCGGCTTGGGACCCAGTACTTC. Its translation is CASSRLGTQYF.

There are a few counts of this clonotype. The V call is TRBV2, the J call TRBJ1-2; D is possibly TRBD1 (6 bases). V was pared by 7 bases and J by 3 bases, with 18 bases between. The length of the CDR3 is 15 residues. Germline CDR1 reads SNHLY; CDR2 reads FYNNEI. CDR3 residues: CASNDRFLVHYGYTF. CDR3 bases: TGTGCCAGCAACGACAGGTTTTTAGTTCACTATGGCTACACCTTC. Using reference TRBV2 and TRBJ1-2 for the parts outside the CDR3, the full variable domain is EPEVTQTPSHQVTQMGQEVILRCVPISNHLYFYWYRQILGQKVEFLVSFYNNEISEKSEIFDDQFSVERPDGSNFTLKIRSTKLEDSAMYFCASNDRFLVHYGYTFGSGTRLTVV.

This clonotype was detected only a few times. This rearrangement joins TRBV13 to TRBJ1-1; D gene ambiguous. With 5 bases removed from V and 7 bases from J, the gap between germline ends came to 17 bases. The CDR3 consists of 14 residues. Germline V gives CDR1 PRHDT, CDR2 FYEKMQ (reference sequence). CDR3 region: CASSPLTSEGEAFF. DNA of the CDR3: TGTGCCAGCAGCCCCTTAACGTCCGAAGGTGAAGCTTTCTTT.

This clonotype was seen only a few times. V and J are TRBV27 and TRBJ2-1, with 15 bases matching TRBD2. V shed 8 bases, J shed 4 bases, and the junction held 9 bases outside the gene matches. The CDR3 runs 17 residues. Germline-derived CDR1 and CDR2 are MNHEY and SMNVEV (reference sequence). CDR3: CASASPGTSGRYNEQFF. As DNA, the CDR3 is TGTGCCAGCGCCAGCCCAGGGACTAGCGGGAGGTACAATGAGCAGTTCTTC.